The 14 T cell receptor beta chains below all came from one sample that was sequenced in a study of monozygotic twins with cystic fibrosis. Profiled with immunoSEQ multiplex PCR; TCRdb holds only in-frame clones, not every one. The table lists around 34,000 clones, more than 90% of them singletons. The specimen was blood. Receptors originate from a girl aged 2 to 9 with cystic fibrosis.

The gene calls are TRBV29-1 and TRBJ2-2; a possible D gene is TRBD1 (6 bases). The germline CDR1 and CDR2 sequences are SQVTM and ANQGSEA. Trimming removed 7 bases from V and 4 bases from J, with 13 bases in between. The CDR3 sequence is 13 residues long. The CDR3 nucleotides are TGCAGCGGAGCAGGACAGAGCACCGGGGAGCTGTTTTTT. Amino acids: CSGAGQSTGELFF.

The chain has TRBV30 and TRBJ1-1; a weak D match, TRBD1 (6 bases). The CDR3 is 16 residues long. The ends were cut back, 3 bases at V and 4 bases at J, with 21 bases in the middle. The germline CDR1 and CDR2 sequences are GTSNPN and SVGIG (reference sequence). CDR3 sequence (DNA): TGTGCCTGGAGCGAAACCTGGGGGGCGGTGGGCACTGAAGCTTTCTTT. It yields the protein CAWSETWGAVGTEAFF.

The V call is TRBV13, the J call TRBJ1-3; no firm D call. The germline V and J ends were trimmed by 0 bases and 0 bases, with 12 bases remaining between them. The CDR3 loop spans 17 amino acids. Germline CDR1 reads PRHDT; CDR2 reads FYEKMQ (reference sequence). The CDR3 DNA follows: TGTGCCAGCAGCTTAGGATCTGGGCTAAGCTCTGGAAACACCATATATTTT. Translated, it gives CASSLGSGLSSGNTIYF.

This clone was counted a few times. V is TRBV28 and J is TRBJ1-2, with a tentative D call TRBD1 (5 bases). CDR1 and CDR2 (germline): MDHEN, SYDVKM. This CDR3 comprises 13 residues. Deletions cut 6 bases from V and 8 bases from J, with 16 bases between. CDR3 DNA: TGTGCCAGCAGGGCCGGTAGGGGTGACGGCTACACCTTC. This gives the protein CASRAGRGDGYTF.

The CDR3 DNA reads TGCAGCGTTGAAGTAAGGGGTAGCGGGGGAGGTCTTGTGACCCAGTACTTC. Translated, it gives CSVEVRGSGGGLVTQYF. The chain is built from TRBV29-1 and TRBJ2-5, with TRBD2 matching over 9 bases. This CDR3 has 17 residues. Germline-derived CDR1 and CDR2 are SQVTM and ANQGSEA. V shed 1 base and J 7 bases; nucleotides not matched to a gene: 16.

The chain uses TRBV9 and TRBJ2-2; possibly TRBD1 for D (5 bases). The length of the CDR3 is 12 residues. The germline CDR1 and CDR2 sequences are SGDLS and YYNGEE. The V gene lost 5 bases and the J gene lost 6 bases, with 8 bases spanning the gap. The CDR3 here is CASSLGAGELFF. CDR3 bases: TGTGCCAGCAGTTTAGGGGCCGGGGAGCTGTTTTTT. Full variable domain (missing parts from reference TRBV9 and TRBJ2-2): DSGVTQTPKHLITATGQRVTLRCSPRSGDLSVYWYQQSLDQGLQFLIQYYNGEERAKGNILERFSAQQFPDLHSELNLSSLELGDSALYFCASSLGAGELFFGEGSRLTVL.

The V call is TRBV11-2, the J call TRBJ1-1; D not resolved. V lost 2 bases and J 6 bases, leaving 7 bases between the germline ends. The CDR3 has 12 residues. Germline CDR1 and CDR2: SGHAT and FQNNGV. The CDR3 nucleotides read TGTGCCAGCAGCTTATCCAATCCTGAAGCTTTCTTT. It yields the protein CASSLSNPEAFF. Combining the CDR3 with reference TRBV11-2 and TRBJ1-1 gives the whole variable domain EAGVAQSPRYKIIEKRQSVAFWCNPISGHATLYWYQQILGQGPKLLIQFQNNGVVDDSQLPKDRFSAERLKGVDSTLKIQPAKLEDSAVYLCASSLSNPEAFFGQGTRLTVV.

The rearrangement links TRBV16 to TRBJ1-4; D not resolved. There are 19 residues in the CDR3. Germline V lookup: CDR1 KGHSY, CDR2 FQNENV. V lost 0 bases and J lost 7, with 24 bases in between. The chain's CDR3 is CASSQSEMRRLALGEKLFF. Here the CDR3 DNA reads TGTGCCAGCAGCCAATCCGAAATGAGAAGGTTGGCGCTGGGTGAAAAACTGTTTTTT. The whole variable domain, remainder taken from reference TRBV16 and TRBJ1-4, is GEEVAQTPKHLVRGEGQKAKLYCAPIKGHSYVFWYQQVLKNEFKFLISFQNENVFDETGMPKERFSAKCLPNSPCSLEIQATKLEDSAVYFCASSQSEMRRLALGEKLFFGSGTQLSVL.

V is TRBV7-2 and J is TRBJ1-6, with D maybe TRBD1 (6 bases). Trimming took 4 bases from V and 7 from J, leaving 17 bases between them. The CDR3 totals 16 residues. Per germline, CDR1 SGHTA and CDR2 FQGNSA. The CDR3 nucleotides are TGTGCCAGCAGCTCTAATAGGGGGGTAAGGAATTCACCCCTCCACTTT. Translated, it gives CASSSNRGVRNSPLHF.

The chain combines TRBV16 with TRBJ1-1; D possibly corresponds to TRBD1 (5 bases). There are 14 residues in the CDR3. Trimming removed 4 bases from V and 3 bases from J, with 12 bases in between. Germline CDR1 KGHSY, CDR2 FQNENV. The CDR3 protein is CASSPQGFDTEAFF. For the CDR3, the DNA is TGTGCCAGCAGCCCCCAGGGATTTGACACTGAAGCTTTCTTT.

CDR3 loop: CASSVTASTDTQYF. The DNA for the CDR3 is TGTGCCAGCAGTGTAACAGCGAGCACAGATACGCAGTATTTT. J is TRBJ2-3 and V is TRBV25-1; D unclear. Germline V CDR1 and CDR2: MGHDK, SYGVNS. The CDR3 length is 14 residues. The V end lost 4 bases, the J end lost 0 bases, and 8 bases lay between the germline ends.

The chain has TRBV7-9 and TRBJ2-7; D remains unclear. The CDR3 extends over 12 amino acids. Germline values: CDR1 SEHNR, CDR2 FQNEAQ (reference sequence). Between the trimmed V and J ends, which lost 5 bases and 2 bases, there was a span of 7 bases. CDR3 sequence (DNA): TGTGCCAGCAGCCTGGATGCCTACGAGCAGTACTTC. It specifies CASSLDAYEQYF.

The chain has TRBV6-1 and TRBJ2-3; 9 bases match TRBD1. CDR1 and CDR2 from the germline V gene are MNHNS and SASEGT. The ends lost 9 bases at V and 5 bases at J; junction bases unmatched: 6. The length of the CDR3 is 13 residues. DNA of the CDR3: TGTGCCAGTGCGGGACAGGGTGTAGATACGCAGTATTTT. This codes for CASAGQGVDTQYF.

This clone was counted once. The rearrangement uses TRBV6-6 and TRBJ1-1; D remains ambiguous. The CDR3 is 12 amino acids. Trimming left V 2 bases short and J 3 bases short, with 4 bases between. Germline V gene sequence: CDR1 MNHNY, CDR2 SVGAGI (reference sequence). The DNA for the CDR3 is TGTGCCAGCAGTTACCGGGACACTGAAGCTTTCTTT. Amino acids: CASSYRDTEAFF.